The 25 T cell receptor beta chains given below trace back to one sample, sequenced in a study of blood T cell repertoires in COVID-19 (TCRdb year 2020). Preparation of the library involved the immunoSEQ multiplex PCR assay. In its TCRdb copy, this immuneACCESS table keeps in-frame sequences only and misses some clones. Where compared with another copy, unresolved V genes explain less than half of these, and the others have no known cause. Counted in this sample were 180,000 or so clones; 86% of them appeared once. The biggest ten clones account for around 3.5% of the sample. The sequencing sample was made of peripheral blood. These receptors all stem from a man between 65 and 85 years old with acute or convalescent COVID-19.

V and J are TRBV2 and TRBJ1-5; 10 bases align to TRBD1. Per germline, CDR1 SNHLY and CDR2 FYNNEI. With 8 bases clipped from V and 2 bases from J, the junction kept 3 bases outside the gene matches. This CDR3 region has 14 residues. This CDR3 is CASWGTGGNQPQHF. For the CDR3, the DNA is TGTGCCAGCTGGGGGACAGGGGGCAATCAGCCCCAGCATTTT.

This chain connects TRBV28 to TRBJ1-2; TRBD1 aligns across 7 bases. Germline assignment: CDR1 MDHEN and CDR2 SYDVKM. Losses at the gene ends were 2 bases for V and 8 bases for J; bases not matched to a gene: 8. The CDR3 runs to 14 residues. CDR3 sequence reads: CASSLSEGARGYTF. The CDR3 DNA reads TGTGCCAGCAGTTTAAGTGAGGGGGCGCGGGGCTACACCTTC.

The V call is TRBV7-8, the J call TRBJ2-6, with D unresolved. Germline-derived CDR1 and CDR2 are SGHVS and FQNEAQ. V was cut by 5 bases and J by 0 bases, with 5 bases left in between. The CDR3 is 14 residues long. The chain's CDR3 is CASSLSSGANVLTF. DNA for the CDR3: TGTGCCAGCAGCCTTAGCTCTGGGGCCAACGTCCTGACTTTC.

The chain is built from TRBV11-2 and TRBJ2-7; 7 bases fit TRBD1. CDR1 and CDR2 (germline): SGHAT, FQNNGV. Losses at the gene ends were 4 bases for V and 3 bases for J; bases not matched to a gene: 9. The CDR3 spans 15 residues. The chain's CDR3 is CASSSRTGVNYEQYF. The CDR3 coding sequence is TGTGCCAGCAGCTCGAGAACAGGGGTTAACTACGAGCAGTACTTC. The full variable domain, in which reference TRBV11-2 and TRBJ2-7 provide the parts outside the CDR3, is EAGVAQSPRYKIIEKRQSVAFWCNPISGHATLYWYQQILGQGPKLLIQFQNNGVVDDSQLPKDRFSAERLKGVDSTLKIQPAKLEDSAVYLCASSSRTGVNYEQYFGPGTRLTVT.

This chain connects TRBV7-9 to TRBJ2-1; weak D call: TRBD2 (7 bases). Germline V lookup: CDR1 SEHNR, CDR2 FQNEAQ (reference sequence). This CDR3 region has 15 residues. V was clipped by 0 bases and J by 10 bases, with 16 bases between them. The CDR3 DNA is TGTGCCAGCAGCTTAGCGTCCGGGGGGCGGGTCGAGCAGTTCTTC. As protein: CASSLASGGRVEQFF.

The chain joins TRBV9 to TRBJ2-1; 9 nucleotides line up with TRBD1. CDR1 is SGDLS and CDR2 is YYNGEE in the germline V gene. V was pared by 2 bases and J by 1 base, with 10 bases of the junction left unmatched. The CDR3 totals 18 residues. The CDR3 coding sequence is TGTGCCAGCAGCGTCGGGACAGGGCAGGGGGTTTCCTACAATGAGCAGTTCTTC. Protein: CASSVGTGQGVSYNEQFF.

This clone was detected many times. V is TRBV27 and J is TRBJ2-5; 7 nucleotides match TRBD1. With 5 bases clipped from V and 4 bases from J, the junction kept 7 bases outside the gene matches. Per the germline V gene, CDR1 is MNHEY and CDR2 is SMNVEV (reference sequence). CDR3 size: 14 residues. CDR3: CASSPRDSLETQYF. CDR3 coding DNA: TGTGCCAGCAGTCCCCGGGACAGCCTAGAGACCCAGTACTTC.

The rearrangement links TRBV5-1 to TRBJ1-1, with a weak D call TRBD1 (6 bases). The germline V gene has CDR1 SGHRS and CDR2 YFSETQ. V shed 4 bases and J shed 3 bases, with 13 bases lying between them. The CDR3 is 14 residues long. The DNA of the CDR3 is TGCGCCAGCAGCCTCGGGACACCTTACACTGAAGCTTTCTTT. Amino acid sequence: CASSLGTPYTEAFF.

This chain links TRBV7-9 with TRBJ2-3, with 8 nucleotides matching TRBD1. Trimming cost V 5 bases and J 2 bases; bases outside gene matches: 6. CDR3 length: 15 amino acids. Per the germline V gene, CDR1 is SEHNR and CDR2 is FQNEAQ (reference sequence). CDR3 bases: TGTGCCAGCAGCCGCAGGGGGCTCCTCACAGATACGCAGTATTTT. Protein: CASSRRGLLTDTQYF. Using reference TRBV7-9 and TRBJ2-3 for the parts outside the CDR3, the full variable domain is DTGVSQNPRHKITKRGQNVTFRCDPISEHNRLYWYRQTLGQGPEFLTYFQNEAQLEKSRLLSDRFSAERPKGSFSTLEIQRTEQGDSAMYLCASSRRGLLTDTQYFGPGTRLTVL.

The rearrangement links TRBV4-1 to TRBJ1-1; unclear D gene. The CDR3 has 14 residues. Germline CDR1 and CDR2: MGHRA and YSYEKL. V was clipped by 2 bases and J by 4 bases, with 11 bases between them. This CDR3 is CASSQPTRGTEAFF. As DNA, the CDR3 is TGCGCCAGCAGCCAACCCACGCGCGGCACTGAAGCTTTCTTT.

The rearrangement uses TRBV4-1 and TRBJ1-5, with a weak D call TRBD1 (5 bases). V lost 5 bases, J lost 7 bases, and 18 bases lay in between. This CDR3 is 15 amino acids long. CDR1 MGHRA and CDR2 YSYEKL come from the germline V gene. CDR3 protein: CASSAGRLGGQPQHF. CDR3 DNA: TGCGCCAGCAGCGCAGGGCGCCTCGGGGGGCAGCCCCAGCATTTT.

The chain couples TRBV5-1 to TRBJ1-4; 9 bases are shared with TRBD1. The ends lost 1 base at V and 8 bases at J; junction bases unmatched: 9. CDR1 SGHRS and CDR2 YFSETQ come from the germline V gene. This CDR3 is built from 16 residues. The chain's CDR3 is CASSLTAGTGMEKLFF. CDR3 DNA: TGCGCCAGCAGCTTGACAGCAGGGACAGGGATGGAAAAACTGTTTTTT.

Only one count was recorded for this clone. The chain has TRBV5-4 and TRBJ2-1; D might be TRBD2 (6 bases). V lost 4 bases and J lost 8, with 19 bases in between. Germline assignment: CDR1 SGHNT and CDR2 YYREEE (reference sequence). The CDR3 is 15 residues long. CDR3 coding DNA: TGTGCCAGCAGCCCGGTCCGGGAGCAATTCGATGAGCAGTTCTTC. It codes for CASSPVREQFDEQFF.

The J gene is TRBJ1-1, the V gene TRBV7-2; D is unresolved. Trimming pared 1 base from V and 11 bases from J, leaving 14 bases between. Germline values: CDR1 SGHTA, CDR2 FQGNSA. This CDR3 is 13 amino acids long. DNA for the CDR3: TGTGCCAGCAGCTTAGAGGCTCCGGGAAGGGCTTTCTTT. Its protein product is CASSLEAPGRAFF.

The V call is TRBV6-1, the J call TRBJ1-4; no clear D. Per the germline V gene, CDR1 is MNHNS and CDR2 is SASEGT. The CDR3 length is 15 residues. The germline V and J ends were trimmed by 0 bases and 5 bases, with 10 bases remaining between them. The CDR3 loop is CASSEAGTENEKLFF. As DNA, the CDR3 is TGTGCCAGCAGTGAAGCAGGCACAGAGAATGAAAAACTGTTTTTT.

V is TRBV6-5 and J is TRBJ2-2; 10 nucleotides match TRBD2. The CDR3 runs to 16 residues. V was pared by 4 bases and J by 5 bases, with 7 bases of the junction left unmatched. From germline, CDR1 is MNHEY and CDR2 SVGAGI. The CDR3 sequence: CASSSIGLAETGELFF. CDR3 DNA: TGTGCCAGCAGTTCCATCGGACTAGCGGAAACCGGGGAGCTGTTTTTT.

The chain combines TRBV7-2 with TRBJ2-3; D uncertain. The CDR3 extends over 14 amino acids. Germline CDR1 and CDR2: SGHTA and FQGNSA. Trimming pared 0 bases from V and 2 bases from J, leaving 6 bases between. CDR3 bases: TGTGCCAGCAGCTTAGCACGGTCCACAGATACGCAGTATTTT. This codes for CASSLARSTDTQYF.

CDR3 bases: TGCGCCAGCAGCTTGGACAGGGGCTTTAATGAAAAACTGTTTTTT. Amino acid sequence: CASSLDRGFNEKLFF. The rearrangement uses TRBV5-1 and TRBJ1-4; 7 bases are shared with TRBD1. With 0 bases clipped from V and 4 bases from J, the junction kept 3 bases outside the gene matches. CDR3 length equals 15 residues. Per germline, CDR1 SGHRS and CDR2 YFSETQ.

The chain is built from TRBV11-2 and TRBJ2-5; 8 positions match TRBD2. J gave up 2 bases and V 3 bases, and 5 bases lay outside the gene matches. The CDR3 has 15 amino acids. Germline CDR1 and CDR2: SGHAT and FQNNGV. CDR3 residues: CASSLGLGGQETQYF. CDR3 nucleotide sequence: TGTGCCAGCAGCTTGGGACTAGGGGGACAAGAGACCCAGTACTTC.

This rearrangement joins TRBV28 to TRBJ2-2; TRBD2 aligns across 11 bases. The CDR3 is made up of 13 amino acids. Germline-derived CDR1 and CDR2 are MDHEN and SYDVKM. Trimming removed 8 bases from V and 5 bases from J; junction bases left unmatched: 1. The CDR3, as DNA: TGTGCCAGCCGACTAGCGGGAACCGGGGAGCTGTTTTTT. It codes for CASRLAGTGELFF.

The J gene is TRBJ1-5, the V gene TRBV28; D perhaps matches TRBD1 (5 bases). Trimming stripped 4 bases from V and 0 bases from J, with 13 bases between. This CDR3 has 16 amino acids. Germline V gene lookup returns CDR1 MDHEN and CDR2 SYDVKM. The CDR3 loop reads CASSWYRTTSNQPQHF. The CDR3 DNA sequence: TGTGCCAGCAGTTGGTACAGGACAACTAGCAATCAGCCCCAGCATTTT.

The sample holds one count of this clone. The chain carries TRBV4-1 and TRBJ1-1, with 10 bases fitting TRBD1. V lost 1 base to trimming and J lost 10 bases; unmatched junction nucleotides: 9. The CDR3 sequence is 15 residues long. In germline, CDR1 is MGHRA, CDR2 YSYEKL. CDR3 bases: TGCGCCAGCAGCCAAGGGCAAGGACAGGGGGTTACAGCTTTCTTT. Its translation is CASSQGQGQGVTAFF.

The rearrangement joins TRBV27 to TRBJ2-1; 7 nucleotides match TRBD2. The CDR3 length is 19 residues. V lost 6 bases and J lost 0; bases outside the gene matches: 17. Germline lookup yields CDR1 MNHEY and CDR2 SMNVEV (reference sequence). CDR3 in amino acids: CASSLVEAGWASSYNEQFF. Written as DNA, the CDR3 is TGTGCCAGCAGCCTCGTTGAAGCGGGGTGGGCTAGCTCCTACAATGAGCAGTTCTTC.

There are a few counts of this clone. The chain combines TRBV27 with TRBJ2-7; TRBD2 aligns across 12 bases. In germline, CDR1 is MNHEY, CDR2 SMNVEV (reference sequence). V was pared by 5 bases and J by 3 bases, with 11 bases of the junction left unmatched. The CDR3 is 17 amino acids. CDR3 region: CASSVLRTSGTHYEQYF. CDR3 nucleotides: TGTGCCAGCAGTGTCCTCAGGACTAGCGGGACCCACTACGAGCAGTACTTC.

Concerning this clone: A read error is likely, as this CDR3 ends without the conserved phenylalanine or tryptophan. It is unclear where the CDR3 begins or ends on the DNA, so no DNA is shown, and the CDR3 is as TCRdb lists it. The rearrangement links TRBV3-1 (or the pseudogene TRBV3-2) to TRBJ1-1; TRBD1 is the table's D call and was not checked against the DNA. Germline V gene data show CDR1 as LGHDT and CDR2 as YNNKEL (reference sequence). A total of 16 residues make up the CDR3, ends included. CDR3 loop: CASSHRRHPEAQGATS.